These T cell receptor beta chains were read from a single sample in a study of early T cells in non-severe SARS-CoV-2 infection. A single record per CDR3 protein comes from TCRdb applying MiXCR to the 5' RACE reads. The data contain 25,000 to 30,000 distinct CDR3 sequences, about 4% of them singletons. What was sequenced was whole blood. Receptors were obtained from an adult who was a healthcare worker with PCR-confirmed SARS-CoV-2 infection or an uninfected control (not recorded which). Both conserved end residues are part of each CDR3. The D gene is left open where the match is weak. For some rows the clone size is stated as once, few or many, or as a class when expanded; others skip it.

NA	15	TRBD2	TRBJ2-1	TRBV7-3	TGTGCCAGCAGCCCCATGGGGACTAGCGGTCAAGAGGTTTTCTTC	CASSPMGTSGQEVFF
many	14	NA	TRBJ2-1	TRBV7-2	TGTGCCAGCAGCTCCAGAGCTCGTAGTAATGAGCAGTTCTTC	CASSSRARSNEQFF
many	13	NA	TRBJ2-3	TRBV20-1	TGCAGTGCCAAACAGTGGAGCACAGATACGCAGTATTTT	CSAKQWSTDTQYF
many	14	NA	TRBJ2-3	TRBV7-2	TGTGCCAGCAGCGTGGGGTTAGCCACAGATACGCAGTATTTT	CASSVGLATDTQYF
many	15	NA	TRBJ2-3	TRBV19	TGTGCCAGTAGTACAGGGAGGCTAGGGACAGATACGCAGTATTTT	CASSTGRLGTDTQYF
many	14	TRBD2	TRBJ2-7	TRBV10-3	TGTGCCATCAGTGGACTAGCGGGAGAAGGCGAGCAGTACTTC	CAISGLAGEGEQYF
many	16	TRBD2	TRBJ2-1	TRBV2	TGTGCCAGCACCCGGGGGAGCGGGAGGGCAGGGAATGAGCAGTTCTTC	CASTRGSGRAGNEQFF
many	15	NA	TRBJ2-3	TRBV29-1	TGCAGCGTTGGGTGGGCGCGGAGGGACACAGATACGCAGTATTTT	CSVGWARRDTDTQYF
many	11	NA	TRBJ2-7	TRBV27	TGTGCCAGCAGAAAAGGGAACGAGCAGTACTTC	CASRKGNEQYF
many	16	TRBD2	TRBJ2-1	TRBV7-2	TGTGCCAGCAGCGAACTAGCGGGAGGAGAATACAATGAGCAGTTCTTC	CASSELAGGEYNEQFF
few	14	NA	TRBJ2-1	TRBV5-4	TGTGCCAGCAGCCTCCAGGGAGTCTACAATGAGCAGTTCTTC	CASSLQGVYNEQFF
medium-sized	14	NA	TRBJ2-3	TRBV27	TGTGCCAGCAGTTTCGGACTGTATACAGATACGCAGTATTTT	CASSFGLYTDTQYF
NA	20	TRBD1	TRBJ2-3	TRBV19	TGTGCCAGTAGTAAGAGGGCAGGGGGCCCATCCTATCCAAGCACAGATACGCAGTATTTT	CASSKRAGGPSYPSTDTQYF
NA	14	NA	TRBJ2-7	TRBV6-1	TGTGCCAGCAGTGAATTTGACCGATCCTACGAGCAGTACTTC	CASSEFDRSYEQYF
NA	13	TRBD1	TRBJ2-7	TRBV10-1	TGCGCCAGCGCAGGGGGTTCGTCCTACGAGCAGTACTTC	CASAGGSSYEQYF
many	16	NA	TRBJ2-1	TRBV12-5	TGTGCTAGTGGTTTGATGGGCACCGGCCCCTACAATGAGCAGTTCTTC	CASGLMGTGPYNEQFF
many	15	TRBD2	TRBJ2-7	TRBV29-1	TGCAGCGTTGACCTCGGGGCGGGAGTGGGCTACGAGCAGTACTTC	CSVDLGAGVGYEQYF
many	16	TRBD2	TRBJ2-1	TRBV6-1	TGTGCCAGCAGACCGTCACTAGCGGGAGCCAACAATGAGCAGTTCTTC	CASRPSLAGANNEQFF
many	15	NA	TRBJ2-7	TRBV5-5	TGTGCCAGCAGCGGGTATTTCAGGACGTACTACGAGCAGTACTTC	CASSGYFRTYYEQYF
many	15	NA	TRBJ2-1	TRBV20-1	TGCAGTGCTAGAGATCCCACATTTGGCGACAATGAGCAGTTCTTC	CSARDPTFGDNEQFF
few	12	NA	TRBJ2-7	TRBV11-1	TGTGCCAGCAGCCCCTGGGGGAACGAGCAGTACTTC	CASSPWGNEQYF
few	13	NA	TRBJ2-1	TRBV5-1	TGCGCCAGCAGCCCCCAAGTTGGAAATGAGCAGTTCTTC	CASSPQVGNEQFF
many	13	TRBD1	TRBJ2-7	TRBV19	TGTGCCAGCAGGGGGCCCAGTTTCCGCGAGCAGTACTTC	CASRGPSFREQYF
few	13	NA	TRBJ2-1	TRBV18	TGTGCCAGCTCACCACCGGTCGGCAGTGAGCAGTTCTTC	CASSPPVGSEQFF
NA	16	TRBD2	TRBJ2-1	TRBV7-8	TGTGCCAGCAGCCCCCAAGCGGGAGGGATCTACAATGAGCAGTTCTTC	CASSPQAGGIYNEQFF
medium-sized	17	TRBD2	TRBJ2-3	TRBV19	TGTGCCAGTAGCCCCATGGGACTAGCTTCTAGCACAGATACGCAGTATTTT	CASSPMGLASSTDTQYF
few	13	NA	TRBJ1-5	TRBV5-1	TGCGCCAGCAGCTCGGACAGTCATCAGCCCCAGCATTTT	CASSSDSHQPQHF
many	13	NA	TRBJ2-5	TRBV18	TGTGCCAGCTCACCGAACTACCAGATGGGCCAGTACTTC	CASSPNYQMGQYF
many	15	TRBD2	TRBJ2-1	TRBV7-2	TGTGCCAGCAGCTTACAAGCGGGAGTACACAATGAGCAGTTCTTC	CASSLQAGVHNEQFF
few	13	TRBD1	TRBJ1-1	TRBV7-9	TGTGCCAGCAGCCTGGGGACAGCCACTGAAGCTTTCTTT	CASSLGTATEAFF
many	13	TRBD2	TRBJ2-1	TRBV20-1	TGCAGTGCTAGGACTAGCGGGTTAGATGAGCAGTTCTTC	CSARTSGLDEQFF
many	15	NA	TRBJ2-1	TRBV6-2/TRBV6-3	TGTGCCAGCAGTGACTGGCGACCCTCCTACAATGAGCAGTTCTTC	CASSDWRPSYNEQFF
NA	11	NA	TRBJ2-7	TRBV29-1	TGCAGCGTCCGACAGACCTACGAGCAGTACTTC	CSVRQTYEQYF
medium-sized	13	NA	TRBJ2-1	TRBV20-1	TGCAGTGCTAGAGCCCGGAGGAACAATGAGCAGTTCTTC	CSARARRNNEQFF
many	13	NA	TRBJ1-1	TRBV11-2	TGTGCCAGCTGCCCGGGGGGGTACACTGAAGCTTTCTTT	CASCPGGYTEAFF
NA	13	NA	TRBJ2-7	TRBV20-1	TGCAGCACGGGGGACAGTAGCTCCTACGAGCAGTACTTC	CSTGDSSSYEQYF
NA	16	NA	TRBJ2-7	TRBV27	TGTGCCAGCATCCCTTCTTGGCGGGTGAGCTCCTACGAGCAGTACTTC	CASIPSWRVSSYEQYF
few	11	NA	TRBJ2-7	TRBV6-4	TGTGCCAGCAGTGACCCCTCGGAGCAGTACTTC	CASSDPSEQYF
NA	11	NA	TRBJ2-2	TRBV12-3/TRBV12-4	TGTGCCAGCGGGTGGGGCGGGGAGCTGTTTTTT	CASGWGGELFF
many	16	NA	TRBJ2-6	TRBV7-6	TGTGCCAGCAGCTCCTCGACAGGTTTTCGAGCCAACGTCCTGACTTTC	CASSSSTGFRANVLTF
many	13	NA	TRBJ2-5	TRBV5-1	TGCGCCAGCAGCTTGGAGGGATCCAAGACCCAGTACTTC	CASSLEGSKTQYF
many	14	TRBD1	TRBJ2-7	TRBV7-2	TGTGCCAGCAGCATAACGACAGGGCCCAACGAGCAGTACTTC	CASSITTGPNEQYF
many	12	NA	TRBJ2-1	TRBV4-2	TGTGCCAGCAGCCGCCAGGGCGATGAGCAGTTCTTC	CASSRQGDEQFF
NA	13	NA	TRBJ2-7	TRBV20-1	TGCAGTGCTCCCCCCACAGGGCTGGGGGAGCAGTACTTC	CSAPPTGLGEQYF
many	12	NA	TRBJ2-7	TRBV29-1	TGCAGCGTTGCCGACGGCTCCTACGAGCAGTACTTC	CSVADGSYEQYF
many	15	NA	TRBJ2-7	TRBV5-1	TGCGCCAGCAGCTTGGAAGTCGACAAGATCTACGAGCAGTACTTC	CASSLEVDKIYEQYF
many	15	NA	TRBJ1-4	TRBV7-6	TGTGCCAGCAGCTCCGCACAGGGTTCTAATGAAAAACTGTTTTTT	CASSSAQGSNEKLFF
many	14	NA	TRBJ2-5	TRBV6-6	TGTGCCAACATAAACGGCAGGATCCAAGAGACCCAGTACTTC	CANINGRIQETQYF